The next 14 T cell receptor beta chains were all read from a single sample in a study of spatial heterogeneity in lung cancer (dated by TCRdb to about 2019). The sample's time point, from its label and the paper: sample taken at primary tumor resection. Whole RNA extracted from tumor and nontumor lung tissue, or from cryopreserved PBMC samples, was used for TCR sequencing without cell sorting. The receptor library was made with 5' RACE. This sample was sequenced with a NextSeq 500. TCRdb cleaned the public reads at Q25 with fastp, built clones with MiXCR and kept in-frame beta chains. One record per CDR3 amino acid sequence lists the most common genes and DNA. Across this sample there are about 36,000 distinct CDR3 sequences, with roughly 5% seen only once. Of the sample, under 35% is held by the ten largest clones. The sample here was PBMCs, taken at surgery. These receptors came from a female donor with early-stage non-small cell lung cancer.

Many counts were recorded for this clonotype. The chain has TRBV20-1 and TRBJ1-4, with D unclear. CDR1 is DFQATT, CDR2 SNEGSKA, per germline (reference sequence). This CDR3 has 16 amino acids. CDR3 loop: CSAAHGDWITNEKLFF. As DNA, the CDR3 is TGCAGCGCTGCCCATGGGGATTGGATAACTAATGAAAAACTGTTTTTT.

This clonotype was found many times. The gene calls are TRBV6-4 and TRBJ1-1; 7 bases are shared with TRBD1. The V gene's germline CDR1 is MRHNA and CDR2 SNTAGT. Losses at the gene ends were 6 bases for V and 4 bases for J; bases not matched to a gene: 8. CDR3 length: 14 residues. The CDR3 protein is CASRGQIWSTEAFF. DNA of the CDR3: TGTGCCAGCAGGGGACAGATTTGGAGCACTGAAGCTTTCTTT.

This clonotype was detected only a few times. This rearrangement joins TRBV2 to TRBJ2-7; a weak D match, TRBD2 (6 bases). Germline V gene data show CDR1 as SNHLY and CDR2 as FYNNEI. This CDR3 region has 12 residues. With 5 bases removed from V and 7 bases from J, the gap between germline ends came to 12 bases. The CDR3 coding sequence is TGTGCCAGCAGTTTCGTGGGAGGTGAGCAGTACTTC. It is translated as CASSFVGGEQYF. Combining the CDR3 with reference TRBV2 and TRBJ2-7 gives the whole variable domain EPEVTQTPSHQVTQMGQEVILRCVPISNHLYFYWYRQILGQKVEFLVSFYNNEISEKSEIFDDQFSVERPDGSNFTLKIRSTKLEDSAMYFCASSFVGGEQYFGPGTRLTVT.

This clonotype showed up many times. The V call is TRBV10-2, the J call TRBJ2-5; D is unresolved. The ends were cut back, 2 bases at V and 1 base at J, with 8 bases in the middle. The germline CDR1 and CDR2 sequences are WSHSY and SAAADI. The CDR3 is 14 amino acids. The CDR3 spells CASSETAAQETQYF. CDR3 sequence (DNA): TGCGCCAGCAGTGAGACTGCAGCCCAAGAGACCCAGTACTTC.

This clonotype was observed many times. This chain links TRBV12-3 or TRBV12-4 with TRBJ2-5, with no clear D. V gave up 1 base and J gave up 11 bases, with 11 bases separating them. CDR3 length equals 12 residues. The CDR3 loop reads CASSLDPLPQYF. DNA for the CDR3: TGTGCCAGCAGTTTAGACCCGCTACCGCAGTACTTC.

This clonotype is labeled as medium-sized. The genes are TRBV2 and TRBJ2-3; TRBD2 matches 9 bases. J lost 1 base, V lost 4 bases, and 9 bases had no gene match. Germline V CDR1 and CDR2: SNHLY, FYNNEI. CDR3 length: 17 residues. This CDR3 is CASSATLAGTGTDTQYF. In DNA, the CDR3 is TGTGCCAGCAGTGCCACACTAGCGGGCACCGGCACAGATACGCAGTATTTT. Full variable domain (rest looked up from reference TRBV2 and TRBJ2-3): EPEVTQTPSHQVTQMGQEVILRCVPISNHLYFYWYRQILGQKVEFLVSFYNNEISEKSEIFDDQFSVERPDGSNFTLKIRSTKLEDSAMYFCASSATLAGTGTDTQYFGPGTRLTVL.

This clonotype has at least ten counts. The rearrangement uses TRBV15 and TRBJ2-1; D gene ambiguous. The CDR3 length is 14 residues. The V end lost 3 bases, the J end lost 2 bases, and 8 bases lay between the germline ends. Germline CDR1 and CDR2: LNHNV and YYDKDF (reference sequence). The CDR3 DNA is TGTGCCACCAGCAGGTCTCGGGCCTACAATGAGCAGTTCTTC. Its protein product is CATSRSRAYNEQFF.

This clonotype was detected many times. The genes are TRBV24-1 and TRBJ2-1; 14 bases match TRBD2. V shed 3 bases, J shed 5 bases, and the junction held 14 bases outside the gene matches. Looked up from germline, CDR1 is KGHDR and CDR2 is SFDVKD. This CDR3 spans 20 amino acids. The CDR3: CATSDTTGTSGGLSHNEQFF. The CDR3 bases are TGTGCCACCAGTGATACTACCGGGACTAGCGGGGGTCTTAGTCACAATGAGCAGTTCTTC.

The sample holds many counts of this clonotype. The chain carries TRBV11-3 and TRBJ2-1, with 12 bases that match TRBD2. Per the germline V gene, CDR1 is SGHNT and CDR2 is YENEEA. Trimming at V came to 4 bases and at J to 2 bases, leaving 6 bases not matched to a gene. CDR3 length: 17 residues. The chain's CDR3 is CASSSRLAGATYNEQFF. The CDR3, as DNA: TGTGCCAGCAGCTCCAGACTAGCGGGGGCGACCTACAATGAGCAGTTCTTC.

This clonotype was detected ten times or more. The chain combines TRBV19 with TRBJ2-3, with D unclear. The V end was cut by 5 bases, the J end by 3 bases, with 9 bases between. In germline, CDR1 is LNHDA, CDR2 SQIVND (reference sequence). This CDR3 spans 13 amino acids. In DNA, the CDR3 is TGTGCCAGTAGTGCAGGTTCGACAGATACGCAGTATTTT. Translation gives CASSAGSTDTQYF.

This clonotype was counted many times. The chain uses TRBV6-6 and TRBJ2-5; D is unclear. Germline V lookup: CDR1 MNHNY, CDR2 SVGAGI (reference sequence). The CDR3 has 13 residues. With 2 bases removed from V and 2 bases from J, the gap between germline ends came to 6 bases. The CDR3 DNA reads TGTGCCAGCAGTTACACACAACAAGAGACCCAGTACTTC. Translating it yields CASSYTQQETQYF.

This clonotype was observed many times. This chain connects TRBV19 to TRBJ2-3; 9 nucleotides agree with TRBD1. This CDR3 region has 14 residues. Germline V CDR1 and CDR2: LNHDA, SQIVND (reference sequence). V shed 9 bases, J shed 6 bases, and the junction held 10 bases outside the gene matches. CDR3: CASLSTGGADTQYF. CDR3 DNA: TGTGCCAGCCTGAGTACAGGGGGCGCGGATACGCAGTATTTT.

This clonotype was seen a handful of times. V is TRBV5-1 and J is TRBJ2-3; D is unclear. Per the germline V gene, CDR1 is SGHRS and CDR2 is YFSETQ. The germline V and J ends were trimmed by 4 bases and 4 bases, with 13 bases remaining between them. CDR3 size: 14 residues. The CDR3 sequence: CASSPGNWADTQYF. DNA of the CDR3: TGCGCCAGCAGCCCGGGCAACTGGGCAGATACGCAGTATTTT.

This clonotype came up many times. CDR3 loop: CASSSQSYEQYF. Written as DNA, the CDR3 is TGTGCCAGCAGTTCCCAGTCCTACGAGCAGTACTTC. The chain couples TRBV12-3 or TRBV12-4 to TRBJ2-7; D is undetermined. V gave up 4 bases and J gave up 1 base, with 5 bases separating them. This CDR3 is built from 12 residues.